This TCR beta chain originates from a study of identical twins. Whole-study results and caveats: The conclusions drew on cross-sectional statistical analysis instead of tracking the same donors. Out-of-frame sharing of TCR alpha in monozygotic twins was underestimated by models.

A universal primer site arose from template switching, and cDNA bore unique molecular identifiers. TCRdb re-analysed the 5' RACE reads in MiXCR, keeping a single row per CDR3 protein. Of some 1,700,000 distinct CDR3 sequences in the sample, about 32% were seen once. CDR1 SGHDT and CDR2 YYEEEE come from the germline V gene. V lost 4 bases and J 7 bases, leaving 18 bases between the germline ends. The CDR3 loop spans 16 amino acids. Comment on this clonotype: Its target is unknown.

Sequenced: cord blood. The TCR originated in a newborn girl in good health. The chain has TRBV5-6 and TRBJ2-6, with no clear D. The CDR3 coding sequence is TGTGCCAGCAGCGCGATGGGTTTTCAAGGAGCCAACGTCCTGACTTTC. This codes for CASSAMGFQGANVLTF.